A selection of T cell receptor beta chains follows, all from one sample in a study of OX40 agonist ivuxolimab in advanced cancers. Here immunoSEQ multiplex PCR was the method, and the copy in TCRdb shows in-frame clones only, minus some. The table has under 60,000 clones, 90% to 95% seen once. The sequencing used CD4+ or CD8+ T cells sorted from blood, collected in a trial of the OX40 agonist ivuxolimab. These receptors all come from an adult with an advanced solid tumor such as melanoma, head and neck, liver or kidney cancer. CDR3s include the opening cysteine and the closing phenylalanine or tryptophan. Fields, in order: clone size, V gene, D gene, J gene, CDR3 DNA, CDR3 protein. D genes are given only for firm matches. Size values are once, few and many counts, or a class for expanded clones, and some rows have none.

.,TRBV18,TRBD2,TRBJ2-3,TGTGCCAGCTCACGACTAGCGGGAGAGGAAGATACGCAGTATTTT,CASSRLAGEEDTQYF
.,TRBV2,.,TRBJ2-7,TGTGCCAGCAGTGAGCGGGGCGAGCAGTACTTC,CASSERGEQYF
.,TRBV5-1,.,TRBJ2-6,TGCGCCAGCAGCTTGACACGACCTAGCTCTGGGGCCAACGTCCTGACTTTC,CASSLTRPSSGANVLTF
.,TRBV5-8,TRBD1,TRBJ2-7,TGTGCCAGCAGCTTGGACGACAGGGGACTCCTTGAGCAGTACTTC,CASSLDDRGLLEQYF
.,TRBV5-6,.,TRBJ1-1,TGTGCCAGCAGCTTGGGGGGGAACACTGAAGCTTTCTTT,CASSLGGNTEAFF
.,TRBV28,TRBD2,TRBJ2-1,TGTGCCAGCAGTCCCCTATTGGTAGCGGGACACAATGAGCAGTTCTTC,CASSPLLVAGHNEQFF
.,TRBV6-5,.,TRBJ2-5,TGTGCCAGCAGTTACTCGGTTTCCGATTGGACCCAGTACTTC,CASSYSVSDWTQYF
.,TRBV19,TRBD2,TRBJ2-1,TGTGCCAGTAGGCCGGGACTAGATAAATACAATGAGCAGTTCTTC,CASRPGLDKYNEQFF
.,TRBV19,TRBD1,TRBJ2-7,TGTGCCAGTACCCTAGGGACAGGCTACGAGCAGTACTTC,CASTLGTGYEQYF
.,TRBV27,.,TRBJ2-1,TGTGCCAGCAGTTGGGACCACTACAATGAGCAGTTCTTC,CASSWDHYNEQFF
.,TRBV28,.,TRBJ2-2,TGTGCCAGCAGCGAAAGGGAGACCGGGGAGCTGTTTTTT,CASSERETGELFF
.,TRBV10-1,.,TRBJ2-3,TGCGCCAGCAGTGGACGGCATTGGGGCGGAACTAGCACAGATACGCAGTATTTT,CASSGRHWGGTSTDTQYF
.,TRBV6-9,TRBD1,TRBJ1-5,TGTGCCAGCAGTGAAGAGGTCGGACAGGGTGGCGAGCCCCAGCATTTT,CASSEEVGQGGEPQHF
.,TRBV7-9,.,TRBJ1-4,TGTGCCAGCAGCTCTCCAAGGGGGATAAATGAAAAACTGTTTTTT,CASSSPRGINEKLFF
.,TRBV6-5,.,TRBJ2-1,TGTGCCAGCGGTTCCTACAATGAGCAGTTCTTC,CASGSYNEQFF
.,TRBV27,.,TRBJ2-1,TGTGCCAGCAGCTGGGACATGAGCTCCTACAATGAGCAGTTCTTC,CASSWDMSSYNEQFF
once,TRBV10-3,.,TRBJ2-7,TGTGCCATCCAGGACCCGACTCGGGCGGAGCAGTACTTC,CAIQDPTRAEQYF
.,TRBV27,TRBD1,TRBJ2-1,TGTGCCAGCAGCCCGGGACAGGGTTACAATGAGCAGTTCTTC,CASSPGQGYNEQFF
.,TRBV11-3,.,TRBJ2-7,TGTGCCAGCAGCTTAGATCCCTACCCGGACAAAACCCGATACGAGCAGTACTTC,CASSLDPYPDKTRYEQYF
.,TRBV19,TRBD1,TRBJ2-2,TGTGCCAGTAGTGACAGGGCCACCGGGGAGCTGTTTTTT,CASSDRATGELFF
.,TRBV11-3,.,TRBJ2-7,TGTGCCAGCAGCGCCATAGGGAGAGGGCCCTCCTACGAGCAGTACTTC,CASSAIGRGPSYEQYF
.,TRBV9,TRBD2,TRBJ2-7,TGTGCCAGCAGCGCTAACCCTAGCGGGAGGGCCAACGAGCAGTACTTC,CASSANPSGRANEQYF
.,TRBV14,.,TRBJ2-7,TGTGCCAGCAGCCAAGATCCTGGGTCCTACGAGCAGTACTTC,CASSQDPGSYEQYF
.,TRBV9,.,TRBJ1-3,TGTGCCAGCAGCTCAGCGGTAGGGGAAGGGTCTGGAAACACCATATATTTT,CASSSAVGEGSGNTIYF
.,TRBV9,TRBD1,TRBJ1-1,TGTGCCAGCAGCGTAGGACAGGGAGAGGGTGGTGAAGCTTTCTTT,CASSVGQGEGGEAFF
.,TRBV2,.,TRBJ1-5,TGTGCCAGCAGTGATAACAGGGCTTATAGCAATCAGCCCCAGCATTTT,CASSDNRAYSNQPQHF
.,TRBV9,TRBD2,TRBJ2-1,TGTGCCAGCAGTGGTCCTAGCGGGAGTCCCCTCAATGAGCAGTTCTTC,CASSGPSGSPLNEQFF
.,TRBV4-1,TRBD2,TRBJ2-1,TGCGCCAGCAGCCAAGTTCTAGCGGCCTACAATGAGCAGTTCTTC,CASSQVLAAYNEQFF
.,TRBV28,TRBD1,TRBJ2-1,TGTGCCAGCAGCCCGGGACAGGGCTTTGACAATGAGCAGTTCTTC,CASSPGQGFDNEQFF
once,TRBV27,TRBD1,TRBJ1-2,TGTGCCAGCAGTCCAGGACAGGGGGCTGGCTATGGCTACACCTTC,CASSPGQGAGYGYTF
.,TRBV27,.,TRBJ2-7,TGTGCCAGCAGTTTGGTCTGGGGGAATTGGGACGAGCAGTACTTC,CASSLVWGNWDEQYF
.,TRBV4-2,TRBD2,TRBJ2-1,TGTGCCAGCAGCCAAGTTGTGGGCGGGAGCTCCTACAATGAGCAGTTCTTC,CASSQVVGGSSYNEQFF
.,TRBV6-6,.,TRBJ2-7,TGTGCCAGCAGTTACTCCAGTTACGAGCAGTACTTC,CASSYSSYEQYF
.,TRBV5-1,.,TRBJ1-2,TGCGCCAGCAGCTTGGCTAGGGACGATGGCTACACCTTC,CASSLARDDGYTF
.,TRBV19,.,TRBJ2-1,TGTGCCAGTAGTATTCCGCGGGTTGGGGATGAGCAGTTCTTC,CASSIPRVGDEQFF
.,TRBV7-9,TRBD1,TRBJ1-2,TGTGCCAGCAGCCGGGACCCAGGGACAGGGGGAATTGGCTACACCTTC,CASSRDPGTGGIGYTF